This TCR beta chain was profiled in a study of identical twins. The germline V and J ends were trimmed by 6 bases and 4 bases, with 14 bases remaining between them. The CDR3 contains 14 residues. TCRdb reanalysed the 5' RACE reads using MiXCR and keeps one entry per CDR3 protein. The sample includes approximately 600,000 distinct CDR3 sequences, over 8.5% of them seen just once. This sample also belongs to another study, concerning yellow fever vaccine responses in identical twins.

The chain recombines TRBV12-3 or TRBV12-4 with TRBJ2-3; the D gene is possibly TRBD1 (6 bases). The receptor's source is a woman aged 18-30 years in good health. The sequenced sample consisted of PBMCs. CDR3 DNA: TGTGCCAGCAGAAATCGACAGGCCCCAGATACGCAGTATTTT. It translates to CASRNRQAPDTQYF.